These T cell receptor beta chains were read from a single sample in a study of radiotherapy plus CTLA-4 blockade in lung cancer. Sequencing was performed with immunoSEQ multiplex PCR; in TCRdb, only in-frame clones are kept and a portion is missing. The data contain about 60,000 clones, 70% to 80% of them singletons. The input for sequencing was peripheral blood, taken from a patient treated with radiotherapy plus ipilimumab. The receptors were gathered from a human donor with non-small cell lung cancer who had a partial response to radiotherapy plus ipilimumab. The CDR3 runs from the conserved cysteine through the conserved F or W. A D gene is named only where the DNA matches it firmly. Where a row states a size, it is once, few, many or the class of an expanded clone; other rows omit it.

>-|TRBJ1-1|TRBV7-8|TRBD1
TGTGCCAGCAGCCCTTCGGACAGGGCGGATAACACTGAAGCTTTCTTT
CASSPSDRADNTEAFF
>-|TRBJ2-3|TRBV7-6|TRBD1
TGTGCCAGCAGCTTGGGTTCAGGACAGGGCACAGATACGCAGTATTTT
CASSLGSGQGTDTQYF
>once|TRBJ1-1|TRBV27|TRBD1
TGTGCCAGCAGTTTATCGGAGACAGGGGACACTGAAGCTTTCTTT
CASSLSETGDTEAFF
>-|TRBJ2-3|TRBV5-5|TRBD2
TGTGCCAGCAGCCGGGGGGGCACAGATACGCAGTATTTT
CASSRGGTDTQYF
>-|TRBJ1-4|TRBV2|-
TGTGCCAGCAGTGAGGAGTTTAATGAAAAACTGTTTTTT
CASSEEFNEKLFF
>-|TRBJ2-7|TRBV5-5|-
TGTGCCAGCAGCTTGGCGCCAGGTGAGAGCTACGAGCAGTACTTC
CASSLAPGESYEQYF
>few|TRBJ1-4|TRBV25-1|-
TGTGCCAGCAGTGAATATACGGCTAATGAAAAACTGTTTTTT
CASSEYTANEKLFF
>-|TRBJ2-1|TRBV4-2|-
TGTGCCAGCAGCCCGTTCGCAGGGGCCAACAATGAGCAGTTCTTC
CASSPFAGANNEQFF
>once|TRBJ2-7|TRBV9|TRBD2
TGTGCCAGCAGCGTAGGGTCTAGCGGGGCAGGCGAGCAGTACTTC
CASSVGSSGAGEQYF
>few|TRBJ2-3|TRBV7-3|TRBD2
TGTGCCAGCAGCTTCGTCCCTAGCGGGGGGGCTTTCGCAGATACGCAGTATTTT
CASSFVPSGGAFADTQYF
>-|TRBJ2-3|TRBV6-5|TRBD2
TGTGCCAGCAGTTACTCAGCGGGGGCAGATACGCAGTATTTT
CASSYSAGADTQYF
>-|TRBJ2-5|TRBV19|TRBD2
TGTGCCAGTAGTGGGACTAGCGGGGAGACCCAGTACTTC
CASSGTSGETQYF
>-|TRBJ2-5|TRBV27|-
TGTGCCAGCAGGGGATGGGGGGGCCAACAAGAGACCCAGTACTTC
CASRGWGGQQETQYF
>-|TRBJ1-4|TRBV4-2|-
TGTGCCAGCAGCCGCGTCGGAGGGCAGGGTTACGAAAAACTGTTTTTT
CASSRVGGQGYEKLFF
>-|TRBJ1-5|TRBV5-5|TRBD1
TGTGCCAGCAGCAGTACAGGGGGCGATTCAAATCAGCCCCAGCATTTT
CASSSTGGDSNQPQHF
>-|TRBJ2-7|TRBV28|-
TGTGCCAGCACCGGTGGGGCCTACTACGAGCAGTACTTC
CASTGGAYYEQYF
>once|TRBJ2-5|TRBV9|-
TGTGCCAGCAGCGTAGGGGTGGGGGAGGCCCAGTACTTC
CASSVGVGEAQYF
>few|TRBJ2-3|TRBV6-1|TRBD2
TGTGCCAGCGGTATGGTGCGGGGGGGGACAGATACGCAGTATTTT
CASGMVRGGTDTQYF
>-|TRBJ1-1|TRBV29-1|-
TGCAGCGTTGAAGATACAGGGAACACTGAAGCTTTCTTT
CSVEDTGNTEAFF
>-|TRBJ1-4|TRBV10-3|TRBD1
TGTGCCATCAGTGACCCGATACAGGGGGTTGGGGAAAAACTGTTTTTT
CAISDPIQGVGEKLFF
>-|TRBJ1-2|TRBV27|-
TGTGCCAGCAGTTTAGGGGGGGCCAACTATGGCTACACCTTC
CASSLGGANYGYTF
>-|TRBJ2-7|TRBV6-5|-
TGTGCCAGCAGTTACCTTCCGGGCAGGGGGGACGACGAGCAGTACTTC
CASSYLPGRGDDEQYF